The T cell receptor beta chain described here comes from a study of T cell clonotyping in hematopoietic cell transplantation. Study-level points and caveats: Cells were unsorted, so CD4 and CD8 contributions were not separated. At the given depth, recipient repertoires were over 97% de novo clonotypes. Recipient TCR diversity dropped after transplant; expanded clonotypes rose from day 30 to 180.

Note on this clone: Its cognate antigen is unknown.

Measured with immunoSEQ multiplex PCR; TCRdb has only the in-frame clones, and not every one. Of around 4,800 clones in the sample, 15% to 20% were seen once. The CDR3 is 12 residues long. The V and J ends lost 1 base and 9 bases, in that order; junction bases with no gene match: 6. The germline CDR1 and CDR2 sequences are GTSNPN and SVGIG (reference sequence). The V and J genes are TRBV30 and TRBJ2-7; the match to TRBD1 covers 7 bases. The clonotype comes from a male patient in his late teens or twenties who had an allogeneic stem cell transplant, so the T cells may come from the graft donor. Some clones in this sample may be carry-over from other donors' samples. The sequencing used PBMCs, collected 180 days after allogeneic stem cell transplant. The CDR3 nucleotides read TGTGCCTGGAGTGGACAGGGAATAGGGCAGTACTTC. Amino acid sequence: CAWSGQGIGQYF. The full variable domain, its missing parts supplied by reference TRBV30 and TRBJ2-7, is SQTIHQWPATLVQPVGSPLSLECTVEGTSNPNLYWYRQAAGRGLQLLFYSVGIGQISSEVPQNLSASRPQDRQFILSSKKLLLSDSGFYLCAWSGQGIGQYFGPGTRLTVT.